The TCR beta chain under discussion was sequenced for a study of shared clonotypes between healthy human individuals. Only in-frame clones appear in the TCRdb table, and some are missing; sequencing was by immunoSEQ multiplex PCR. This table has approximately 500,000 clones, 81% appearing once. About this clone: A far larger clone lies a single base away; this is likely a read error.

Donors, healthy HIV-negative adults, lacked recent acute infections or vaccinations. Germline-derived CDR1 and CDR2 are SNHLY and FYNNEI. The CDR3 is 15 residues long. V shed 8 bases and J shed 2 bases, with 13 bases lying between them. The chain recombines TRBV2 with TRBJ2-6; D uncertain. The sequenced material came from PBMCs. The clonotype was recovered from a woman aged 35 to 49 in good health. Some clones in this sample may be carry-over from other donors' samples. This chain's CDR3 is CASEDTYAGANVLTF. CDR3 DNA: TGTGCCAGCGAAGACACCTACGCTGGGGCCAACGTCCTGACTTTC.